Below, 17 T cell receptor beta chains from the same sample are listed, as sequenced in a study of T cell responses to AZD1222 COVID-19 vaccine. Sequencing used immunoSEQ multiplex PCR; TCRdb keeps in-frame clones, though not all of them. The profile shows 95,000 to 110,000 clones, roughly nine tenths of them singletons. Sequencing used peripheral blood, obtained 28 days after the second AZD1222 dose. These receptors were collected from an adult who received the AZD1222 COVID-19 vaccine.

The genes are TRBV3-1 (or the pseudogene TRBV3-2) and TRBJ1-2, with a tentative D call TRBD1 (6 bases). Trimming took 8 bases from V and 7 from J, leaving 14 bases between them. The CDR3 contains 12 residues. CDR1 and CDR2 from the germline V gene are LGHDT and YNNKEL (reference sequence). CDR3 amino acids: CASWGQGGGYTF. CDR3 nucleotide sequence: TGTGCCAGCTGGGGGCAGGGAGGTGGCTACACCTTC.

The chain couples TRBV28 to TRBJ1-6; no clear D. The CDR3 sequence is 11 residues long. Per the germline V gene, CDR1 is MDHEN and CDR2 is SYDVKM. V dropped 2 bases and J dropped 13 bases, with 6 bases sitting between them. CDR3 sequence reads: CASSLGWPLHF. CDR3 DNA: TGTGCCAGCAGTTTAGGGTGGCCCCTCCACTTT.

V gene TRBV5-4 combines with J gene TRBJ1-2; D possibly corresponds to TRBD1 (5 bases). CDR1 and CDR2 from the germline V gene are SGHNT and YYREEE (reference sequence). V was shortened by 4 bases and J by 4 bases, with 14 bases between the two germline ends. The CDR3 extends over 14 amino acids. CDR3 coding DNA: TGTGCCAGCAGCCCCAGGGAGGATTCCTATGGCTACACCTTC. Translating gives CASSPREDSYGYTF.

The genes are TRBV12-5 and TRBJ2-2, with a tentative D call TRBD2 (6 bases). CDR3 length: 17 amino acids. V dropped 0 bases and J dropped 1 base, with 12 bases sitting between them. The germline V gene encodes CDR1 LGHNT and CDR2 FRNRAP. In nucleotides, the CDR3 is TGTGCTAGTGGTTTGGTACTCGGGAGACTGAACACCGGGGAGCTGTTTTTT. Protein sequence: CASGLVLGRLNTGELFF.

The V and J genes are TRBV14 and TRBJ1-2; D gene unclear. There are 13 residues in the CDR3. Germline assignment: CDR1 SGHDN and CDR2 FVKESK. Trimming cost V 0 bases and J 4 bases, with 6 bases left between them. The CDR3 nucleotides are TGTGCCAGCAGCCAAGATCTGGCCTATGGCTACACCTTC. This translates into CASSQDLAYGYTF.

This sequence joins TRBV30 and TRBJ1-1, with 7 nucleotides matching TRBD1. The V gene end was trimmed by 1 base and the J gene end by 3 bases; junction bases not matched to a gene: 5. Per the germline V gene, CDR1 is GTSNPN and CDR2 is SVGIG (reference sequence). The CDR3 runs to 14 residues. The CDR3 sequence is CAWSALDRDTEAFF. CDR3 bases: TGTGCCTGGAGTGCTCTCGACAGGGACACTGAAGCTTTCTTT.

This chain links TRBV5-8 with TRBJ1-2; D perhaps matches TRBD1 (5 bases). V was shortened by 5 bases and J by 4 bases, with 18 bases between the two germline ends. From germline, CDR1 is SGHTS and CDR2 YDEGEE. This CDR3 is built from 15 residues. CDR3 in amino acids: CASSSGLGQPYGYTF. CDR3 bases: TGTGCCAGCAGTTCAGGGTTGGGCCAGCCCTATGGCTACACCTTC.

The chain links TRBV6-1 to TRBJ1-1; D is unclear. The germline V gene has CDR1 MNHNS and CDR2 SASEGT. This CDR3 is 16 amino acids long. V lost 0 bases and J lost 6, with 17 bases in between. CDR3 bases: TGTGCCAGCAGTGAAGCGGAGTATATAGGGAGGGCTGAAGCTTTCTTT. This sequence encodes CASSEAEYIGRAEAFF.

The rearrangement joins TRBV28 to TRBJ1-4; 9 nucleotides match TRBD1. CDR3 length: 16 residues. The J segment lost 7 bases and the V segment lost 2 bases, leaving 8 bases of the junction unmatched. Germline V gives CDR1 MDHEN, CDR2 SYDVKM. Written as DNA, the CDR3 is TGTGCCAGCAGTTTACTCCCGGGACAGGGTGGTGAAAAACTGTTTTTT. Protein sequence: CASSLLPGQGGEKLFF.

CDR3 sequence reads: CASSLGWGDQGNQPQHF. CDR3 nucleotide sequence: TGTGCCAGCAGTTTAGGTTGGGGGGACCAGGGCAATCAGCCCCAGCATTTT. This chain links TRBV27 with TRBJ1-5; D is perhaps TRBD1 (5 bases). The CDR3 length is 17 residues. The germline CDR1 and CDR2 sequences are MNHEY and SMNVEV (reference sequence). Trimming left V 2 bases short and J 2 bases short, with 16 bases between.

This rearrangement joins TRBV24-1 to TRBJ1-6; TRBD1 aligns across 9 bases. Losses at the gene ends were 3 bases for V and 7 bases for J; bases not matched to a gene: 9. CDR3 length: 17 residues. CDR1 is KGHDR, CDR2 SFDVKD, per germline. This chain's CDR3 is CATSDLQGAGPNSPLHF. CDR3 nucleotide sequence: TGTGCCACCAGTGATCTACAGGGGGCAGGGCCCAATTCACCCCTCCACTTT.

The chain recombines TRBV5-8 with TRBJ1-2; no firm D call. The CDR3 has 15 amino acids. Per the germline V gene, CDR1 is SGHTS and CDR2 is YDEGEE. V was clipped by 0 bases and J by 4 bases, with 13 bases between them. The CDR3 loop is CASSLGQSMSYGYTF. CDR3 bases: TGTGCCAGCAGCTTGGGGCAGTCGATGAGCTATGGCTACACCTTC.

The gene calls are TRBV4-2 and TRBJ1-5; D unresolved. The CDR3 length is 15 residues. Germline CDR1 is LGHNA and CDR2 is YNFKEQ. V lost 2 bases and J lost 0, with 8 bases in between. CDR3 loop: CASSQWLDSNQPQHF. CDR3 bases: TGTGCCAGCAGCCAATGGCTTGATAGCAATCAGCCCCAGCATTTT.

The chain links TRBV5-6 to TRBJ2-1; D not certain. The CDR3 length is 13 residues. The V end was cut by 2 bases, the J end by 8 bases, with 11 bases between. From germline, CDR1 is SGHDT and CDR2 YYEEEE. CDR3 bases: TGTGCCAGCAGCTTAAACAAGCGCGATGAGCAGTTCTTC. Translating gives CASSLNKRDEQFF.

The chain is built from TRBV27 and TRBJ2-3; D is unclear. Trimming cost V 0 bases and J 1 base, with 2 bases left between them. Germline CDR1 reads MNHEY; CDR2 reads SMNVEV (reference sequence). The CDR3 runs 13 residues. DNA for the CDR3: TGTGCCAGCAGTTTATCGGGCACAGATACGCAGTATTTT. Its protein is CASSLSGTDTQYF.

The CDR3 loop is CASSLEGPGYEQYF. The CDR3 DNA follows: TGCGCCAGCAGCTTGGAAGGACCCGGCTACGAGCAGTACTTC. The chain recombines TRBV5-1 with TRBJ2-7; the D is unclear. With 0 bases removed from V and 3 bases from J, the gap between germline ends came to 10 bases. Germline lookup yields CDR1 SGHRS and CDR2 YFSETQ. This CDR3 is built from 14 residues.

V is TRBV7-2 and J is TRBJ2-1; possibly TRBD1 for D (7 bases). The V and J ends lost 5 bases and 6 bases respectively, with 14 bases between them. From germline, CDR1 is SGHTA and CDR2 FQGNSA. The CDR3 sequence is 14 residues long. CDR3 residues: CASSKGTAGNEQFF. As DNA, the CDR3 is TGTGCCAGCAGCAAGGGGACAGCGGGCAATGAGCAGTTCTTC.